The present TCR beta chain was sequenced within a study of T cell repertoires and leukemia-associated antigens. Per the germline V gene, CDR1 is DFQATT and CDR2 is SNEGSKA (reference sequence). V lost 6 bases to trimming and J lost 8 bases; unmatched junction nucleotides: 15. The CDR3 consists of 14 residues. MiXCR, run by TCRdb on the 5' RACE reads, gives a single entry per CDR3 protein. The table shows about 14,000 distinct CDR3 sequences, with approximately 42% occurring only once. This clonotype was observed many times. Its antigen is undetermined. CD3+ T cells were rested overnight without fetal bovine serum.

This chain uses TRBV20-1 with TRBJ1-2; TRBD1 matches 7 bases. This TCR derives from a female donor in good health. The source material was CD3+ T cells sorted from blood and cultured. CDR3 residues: CSARIRQGVRGYTF. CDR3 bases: TGCAGTGCAAGGATAAGGCAGGGGGTTCGAGGCTACACCTTC.